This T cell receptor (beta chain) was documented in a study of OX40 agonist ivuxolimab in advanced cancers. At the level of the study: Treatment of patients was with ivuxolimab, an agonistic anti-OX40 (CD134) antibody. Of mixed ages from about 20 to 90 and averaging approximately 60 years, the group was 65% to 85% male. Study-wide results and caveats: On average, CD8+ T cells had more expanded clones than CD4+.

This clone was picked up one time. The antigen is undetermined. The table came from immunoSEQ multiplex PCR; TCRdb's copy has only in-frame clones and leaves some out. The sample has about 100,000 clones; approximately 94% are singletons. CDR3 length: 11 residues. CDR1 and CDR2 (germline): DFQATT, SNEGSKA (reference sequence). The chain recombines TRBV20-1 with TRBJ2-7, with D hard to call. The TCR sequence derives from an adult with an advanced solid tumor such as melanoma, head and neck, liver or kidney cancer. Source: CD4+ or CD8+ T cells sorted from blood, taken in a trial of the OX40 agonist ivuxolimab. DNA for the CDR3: TGCAGCGCAGGCGGAGAATACGAGCAGTACTTC. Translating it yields CSAGGEYEQYF.